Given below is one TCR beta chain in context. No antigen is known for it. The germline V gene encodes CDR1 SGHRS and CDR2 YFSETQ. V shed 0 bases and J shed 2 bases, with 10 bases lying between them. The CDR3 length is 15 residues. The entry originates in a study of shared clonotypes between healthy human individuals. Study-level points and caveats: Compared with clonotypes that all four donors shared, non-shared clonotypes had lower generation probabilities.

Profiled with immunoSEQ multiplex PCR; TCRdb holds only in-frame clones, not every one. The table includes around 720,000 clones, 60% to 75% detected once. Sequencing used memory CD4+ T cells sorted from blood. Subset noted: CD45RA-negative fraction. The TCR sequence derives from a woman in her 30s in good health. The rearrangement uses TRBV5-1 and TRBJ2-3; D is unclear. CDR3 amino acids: CASSLADPATDTQYF. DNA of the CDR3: TGCGCCAGCAGCTTGGCGGACCCAGCCACAGATACGCAGTATTTT. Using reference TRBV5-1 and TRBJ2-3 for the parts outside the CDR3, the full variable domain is KAGVTQTPRYLIKTRGQQVTLSCSPISGHRSVSWYQQTPGQGLQFLFEYFSETQRNKGNFPGRFSGRQFSNSRSEMNVSTLELGDSALYLCASSLADPATDTQYFGPGTRLTVL.